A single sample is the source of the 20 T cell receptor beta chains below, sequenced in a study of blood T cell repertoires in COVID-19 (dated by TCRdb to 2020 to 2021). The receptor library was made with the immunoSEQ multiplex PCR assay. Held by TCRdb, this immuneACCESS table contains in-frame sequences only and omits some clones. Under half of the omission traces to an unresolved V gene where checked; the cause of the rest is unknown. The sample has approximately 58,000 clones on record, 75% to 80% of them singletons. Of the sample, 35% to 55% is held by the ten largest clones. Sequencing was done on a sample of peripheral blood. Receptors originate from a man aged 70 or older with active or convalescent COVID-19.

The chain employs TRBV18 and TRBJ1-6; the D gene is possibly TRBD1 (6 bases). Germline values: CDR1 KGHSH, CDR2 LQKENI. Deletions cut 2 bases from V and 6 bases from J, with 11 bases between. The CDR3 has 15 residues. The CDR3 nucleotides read TGTGCCAGCTCACCAACAGACAGGTTTAATTCACCCCTCCACTTT. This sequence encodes CASSPTDRFNSPLHF.

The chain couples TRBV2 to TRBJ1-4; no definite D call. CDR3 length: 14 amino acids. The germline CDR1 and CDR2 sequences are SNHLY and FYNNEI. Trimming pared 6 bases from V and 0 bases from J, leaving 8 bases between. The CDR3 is CASRADATNEKLFF. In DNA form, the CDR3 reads TGTGCCAGCAGGGCCGATGCAACTAATGAAAAACTGTTTTTT.

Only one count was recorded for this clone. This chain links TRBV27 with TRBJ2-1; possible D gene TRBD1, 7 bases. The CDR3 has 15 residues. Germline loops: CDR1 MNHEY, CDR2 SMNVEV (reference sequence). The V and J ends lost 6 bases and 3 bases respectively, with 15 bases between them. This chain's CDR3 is CASSLNRGGYNEQFF. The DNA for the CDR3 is TGTGCCAGCAGCTTAAACAGGGGAGGCTACAATGAGCAGTTCTTC.

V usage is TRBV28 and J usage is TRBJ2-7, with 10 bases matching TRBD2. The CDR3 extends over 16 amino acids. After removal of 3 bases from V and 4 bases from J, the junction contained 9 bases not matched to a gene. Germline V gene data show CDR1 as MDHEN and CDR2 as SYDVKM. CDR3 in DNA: TGTGCCAGCAGTTTGATTCACAGGACTAGCGGTTACGAGCAGTACTTC. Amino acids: CASSLIHRTSGYEQYF.

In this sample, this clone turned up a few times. Written as DNA, the CDR3 is TGTGCCAGCAGTAGACAGGGGGCGGATGAGCAGTTCTTC. It translates to CASSRQGADEQFF. This chain links TRBV27 with TRBJ2-1; 10 bases agree with TRBD1. Germline CDR1 MNHEY, CDR2 SMNVEV (reference sequence). The length of the CDR3 is 13 residues. With V trimmed by 5 bases and J by 8 bases, 3 bases remained unmatched.

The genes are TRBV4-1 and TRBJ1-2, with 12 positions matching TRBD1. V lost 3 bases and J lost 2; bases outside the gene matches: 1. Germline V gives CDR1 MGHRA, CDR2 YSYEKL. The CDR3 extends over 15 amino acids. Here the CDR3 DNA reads TGCGCCAGCAGCCAGGGGACAGGGGGCAACTATGGCTACACCTTC. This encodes CASSQGTGGNYGYTF.

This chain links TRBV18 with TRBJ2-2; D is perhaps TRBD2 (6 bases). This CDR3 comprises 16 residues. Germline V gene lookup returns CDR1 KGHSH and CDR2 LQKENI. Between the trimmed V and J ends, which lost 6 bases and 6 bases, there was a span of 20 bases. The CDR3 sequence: CASSPRLVRGAGELFF. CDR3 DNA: TGTGCCAGCTCCCCAAGACTAGTCCGTGGGGCCGGGGAGCTGTTTTTT.

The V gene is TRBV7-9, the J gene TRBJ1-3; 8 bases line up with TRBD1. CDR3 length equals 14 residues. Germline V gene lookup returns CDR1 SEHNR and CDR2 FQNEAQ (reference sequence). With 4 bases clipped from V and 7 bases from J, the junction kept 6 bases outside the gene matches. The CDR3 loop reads CASSSGTGMNTIYF. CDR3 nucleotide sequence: TGTGCCAGCAGCTCAGGGACAGGAATGAACACCATATATTTT.

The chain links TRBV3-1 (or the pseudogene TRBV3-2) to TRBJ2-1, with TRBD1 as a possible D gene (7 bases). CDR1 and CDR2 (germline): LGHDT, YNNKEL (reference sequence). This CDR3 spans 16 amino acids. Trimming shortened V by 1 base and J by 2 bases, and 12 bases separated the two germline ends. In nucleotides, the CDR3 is TGTGCCAGCAGCCAAGTGGCAGGGGGGCCCTACAATGAGCAGTTCTTC. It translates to CASSQVAGGPYNEQFF.

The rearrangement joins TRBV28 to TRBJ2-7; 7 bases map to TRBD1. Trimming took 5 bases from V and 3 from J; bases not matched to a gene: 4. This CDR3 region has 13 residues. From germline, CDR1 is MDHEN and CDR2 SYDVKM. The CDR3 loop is CASSIGTDYEQYF. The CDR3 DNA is TGTGCCAGCAGTATTGGGACAGACTACGAGCAGTACTTC.

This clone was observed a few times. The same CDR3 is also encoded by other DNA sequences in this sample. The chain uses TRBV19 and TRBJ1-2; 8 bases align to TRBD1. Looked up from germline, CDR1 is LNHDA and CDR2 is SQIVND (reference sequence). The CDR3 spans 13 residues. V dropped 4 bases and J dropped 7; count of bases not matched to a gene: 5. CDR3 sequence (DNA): TGTGCCAGTAGTACCCCAGGGGGCGGTGGCTACACCTTC. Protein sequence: CASSTPGGGGYTF.

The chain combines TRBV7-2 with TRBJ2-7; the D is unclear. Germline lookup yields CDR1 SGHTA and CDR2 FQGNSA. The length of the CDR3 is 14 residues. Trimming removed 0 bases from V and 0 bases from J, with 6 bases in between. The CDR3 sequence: CASSLASNSYEQYF. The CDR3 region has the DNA TGTGCCAGCAGCTTAGCTTCTAACTCCTACGAGCAGTACTTC.

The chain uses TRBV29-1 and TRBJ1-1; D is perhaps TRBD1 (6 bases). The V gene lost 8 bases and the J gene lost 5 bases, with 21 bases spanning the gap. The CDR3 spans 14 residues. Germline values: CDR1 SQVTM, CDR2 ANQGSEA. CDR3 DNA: TGCAGCCTTAGGAGGGGGGGGACGAAAACTGAAGCTTTCTTT. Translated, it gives CSLRRGGTKTEAFF.

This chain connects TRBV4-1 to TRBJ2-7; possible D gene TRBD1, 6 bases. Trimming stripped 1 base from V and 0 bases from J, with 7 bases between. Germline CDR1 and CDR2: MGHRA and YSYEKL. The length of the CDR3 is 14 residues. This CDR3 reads CASSQVRGSYEQYF. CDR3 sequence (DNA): TGCGCCAGCAGCCAAGTCAGGGGCTCCTACGAGCAGTACTTC.

The CDR3, as DNA: TGTGCCAGCAGTCCCAGACTAGCGGGAGACGGCACAGATACGCAGTATTTT. Translation gives CASSPRLAGDGTDTQYF. This rearrangement joins TRBV6-2 or TRBV6-3 to TRBJ2-3; TRBD2 aligns across 12 bases. J was trimmed by 1 base and V by 5 bases; bases with no gene match: 7. Germline CDR1 is MNHEY and CDR2 is SVGEGT. This CDR3 contains 17 residues.

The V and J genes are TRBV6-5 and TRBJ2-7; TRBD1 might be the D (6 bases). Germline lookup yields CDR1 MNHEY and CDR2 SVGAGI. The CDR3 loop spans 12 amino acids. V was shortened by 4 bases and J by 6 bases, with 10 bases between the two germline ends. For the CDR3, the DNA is TGTGCCAGCAGTTCGGACAGCGGCGAGCAGTACTTC. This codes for CASSSDSGEQYF.

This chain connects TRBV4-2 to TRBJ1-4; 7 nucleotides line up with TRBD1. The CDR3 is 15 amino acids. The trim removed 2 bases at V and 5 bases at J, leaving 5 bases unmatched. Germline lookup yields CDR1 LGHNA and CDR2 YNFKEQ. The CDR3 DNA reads TGTGCCAGCAGCCAAACGGGACAGAAAAATGAAAAACTGTTTTTT. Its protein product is CASSQTGQKNEKLFF.

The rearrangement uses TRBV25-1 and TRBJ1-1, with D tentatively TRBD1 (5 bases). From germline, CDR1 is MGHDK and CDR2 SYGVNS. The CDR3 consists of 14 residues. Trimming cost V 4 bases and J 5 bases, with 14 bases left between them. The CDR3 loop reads CASSVFGGSTEAFF. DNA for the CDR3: TGTGCCAGCAGTGTTTTTGGGGGGTCGACTGAAGCTTTCTTT.

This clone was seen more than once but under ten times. CDR3 sequence reads: CASSSGTTHGTQYF. The CDR3, as DNA: TGTGCCAGCAGTTCCGGGACTACCCATGGTACGCAGTATTTT. The chain has TRBV6-4 and TRBJ2-3, with 7 bases lining up with TRBD2. The CDR3 covers 14 residues. V dropped 5 bases and J dropped 8; count of bases not matched to a gene: 10. The germline gives CDR1 MRHNA, CDR2 SNTAGT.

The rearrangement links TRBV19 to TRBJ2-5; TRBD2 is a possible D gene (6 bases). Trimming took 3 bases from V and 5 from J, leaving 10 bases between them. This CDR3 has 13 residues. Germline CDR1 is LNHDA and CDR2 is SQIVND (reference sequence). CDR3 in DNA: TGTGCCAGTAGTATCGGGGACTTGGAGACCCAGTACTTC. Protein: CASSIGDLETQYF. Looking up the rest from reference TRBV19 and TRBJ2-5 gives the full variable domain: DGGITQSPKYLFRKEGQNVTLSCEQNLNHDAMYWYRQDPGQGLRLIYYSQIVNDFQKGDIAEGYSVSREKKESFPLTVTSAQKNPTAFYLCASSIGDLETQYFGPGTRLLVL.